This T cell receptor (beta chain) derives from a study of blood T cell repertoires in COVID-19. Data came from immunoSEQ multiplex PCR; TCRdb stores just in-frame clones and leaves some out. This sample has approximately 450,000 clones, with about 85% found just once. This clone was seen more than once but under ten times. Germline CDR1 is SNHLY and CDR2 is FYNNEI. There are 14 residues in the CDR3. Trimming took 1 base from V and 1 from J, leaving 8 bases between them. The chain is built from TRBV2 and TRBJ2-7; D might be TRBD2 (6 bases). The origin of this receptor is a woman between 18 and 30 years old with acute COVID-19. The source material was PBMCs or T cells enriched from blood (not recorded which). The CDR3 DNA sequence: TGTGCCAGCAGTGAAGGACGGGGGTCCTACGAGCAGTACTTC. Translated: CASSEGRGSYEQYF.